Described below is a single T cell receptor (beta chain) sequence and its context. This clonotype has only a few counts. The antigen it recognizes is unknown. No base-level quality is on record; no much larger clone is a single base apart. The V and J ends are trimmed by 8 bases and 8 bases, leaving 19 bases between them. There are 14 amino acids in the CDR3, from cysteine to phenylalanine inclusive. Only the CDR3 DNA is retained, 42 bases long and in frame from the first base. The record originates from a study of T cell repertoires in cytomegalovirus infection (dated by TCRdb to the late 2010s). Background for the entire study: Recently identified HLA-C-restricted CMV epitopes, whose presentation resists viral immunomodulation, were targeted by peptide stimulations together with well-studied HLA-B-restricted epitopes. Donor HLA type was relevant to the analysis, as public TCR beta signatures indicated carriage of CMV infection together with the matching HLA type. Broad study findings and their caveats: The ex vivo response was dominated by HLA-C-restricted CMV-specific TCR beta clonotypes, and the single most frequent clonotype in two of eight donors was supplied by these HLA-C-restricted clonotypes. In both this cohort and an independent roughly 360-donor cohort, the cumulative frequency of public TCR beta family members distinguished carriers of CMV infection plus the relevant HLA type.

Reads for this sample came from an Illumina HiSeq 1500. The public reads were run again by TCRdb, first through fastp at Q25 and then through MiXCR, and only productive beta chains were kept. For every CDR3 protein sequence, its rows merge into one entry that carries the most common genes and DNA. Counted in this sample were roughly 800,000 distinct CDR3 sequences; under 35% of them appeared once. Of the sample, approximately 14% is held by the ten largest clones. Sample treatment or condition, as interpreted from the label and publication: in vitro stimulation with specific CMV peptide epitopes to enrich CMV-specific T cells.

The sequence was collected from a human donor in good health (CMV status not recorded). Some clones in this sample may be carry-over from other donors' samples. Recombination connected TRBV12-3 or TRBV12-4 to TRBJ2-1; the D call could be TRBD1 or TRBD2, with each sharing 6 bases. Sequenced material: cultured CD8+ T cells from PBMCs, taken from culture after CMV antigen stimulation. The CDR3 reads as follows: CASLATGGGHEQFF. The DNA sequence is given as TGTGCCAGCCTGGCGACAGGAGGGGGACATGAGCAGTTCTTC.